This TCR beta chain was profiled in a study of blood T cell repertoires in COVID-19. About the study: Sites across the United States, Italy and Spain contributed samples from acute and convalescent COVID-19. PBMCs, B-cell-depleted T cells, or T cells provided the cDNA or gDNA that made up the material.

The CDR3 is 15 residues long. Trimming stripped 7 bases from V and 0 bases from J, with 16 bases between. In germline, CDR1 is LNHDA, CDR2 SQIVND (reference sequence). Sequencing used immunoSEQ multiplex PCR; TCRdb keeps in-frame clones, though not all of them. This sample has 200,000 to 250,000 clones, with approximately 84% found just once. This clonotype originated in a woman aged 55-70 years with acute or convalescent COVID-19. The chain joins TRBV19 to TRBJ2-7; no reliable D call. Specimen: peripheral blood. The CDR3 DNA is TGTGCCAGTAACCCCGGCGGCGCGCCCTCCTACGAGCAGTACTTC. This gives the protein CASNPGGAPSYEQYF. Complete variable domain (other parts from reference TRBV19 and TRBJ2-7): DGGITQSPKYLFRKEGQNVTLSCEQNLNHDAMYWYRQDPGQGLRLIYYSQIVNDFQKGDIAEGYSVSREKKESFPLTVTSAQKNPTAFYLCASNPGGAPSYEQYFGPGTRLTVT.